A selection of T cell receptor beta chains follows, all from one sample in a study of blood T cell repertoires in COVID-19. The repertoire was sequenced with immunoSEQ multiplex PCR; TCRdb's copy has only in-frame clones and lacks some. The sample records under 250,000 clones, roughly four fifths being singletons. Sequenced sample: peripheral blood. Receptors were obtained from a woman aged 65 to 85 with COVID-19, enrolled during active disease. Each CDR3 is given with its conserved first and last residue. A D gene is named only where the DNA matches it firmly. The size entry is marked missing in some rows and otherwise reads once, few, many or a size class.

TRBV9	.	.	TRBJ1-1	CASSAGLGHLNTEAFF	TGTGCCAGCAGCGCCGGACTGGGACACTTGAACACTGAAGCTTTCTTT
TRBV19	.	.	TRBJ1-5	CASAQGDLSNQPQHF	TGTGCCAGCGCCCAAGGGGATCTTAGCAATCAGCCCCAGCATTTT
TRBV5-1	TRBD1	.	TRBJ2-5	CASSLGRPGQGVGETQYF	TGCGCCAGCAGCTTGGGACGGCCGGGACAGGGGGTGGGCGAGACCCAGTACTTC
TRBV3-1/TRBV3-2	TRBD1	.	TRBJ2-7	CASSLRDRASF	TGTGCCAGCAGCTTACGCGACAGGGCCTCCTTC
TRBV27	TRBD1	.	TRBJ2-2	CASSRPQGIGTGELFF	TGTGCCAGCAGCCGACCACAGGGGATAGGGACCGGGGAGCTGTTTTTT
TRBV4-3	TRBD2	.	TRBJ2-2	CASSQETGGFTGELFF	TGCGCCAGCAGCCAGGAGACGGGAGGTTTCACCGGGGAGCTGTTTTTT
TRBV10-3	.	.	TRBJ1-1	CAISESEGGTEAFF	TGTGCCATCAGTGAGTCGGAAGGGGGAACTGAAGCTTTCTTT
TRBV6-5	TRBD1	.	TRBJ1-6	CASSYSSRGNSPLHF	TGTGCCAGCAGTTACTCGAGCAGGGGGAATTCACCCCTCCACTTT
TRBV5-4	.	.	TRBJ2-3	CASSLKGSRGSTDTQYF	TGTGCCAGCAGCTTGAAAGGTTCGCGGGGTAGCACAGATACGCAGTATTTT
TRBV11-2	.	.	TRBJ1-1	CASSSTGNTEAFF	TGTGCCAGCAGCTCAACAGGGAACACTGAAGCTTTCTTT
TRBV7-8	.	.	TRBJ1-1	CASSGASGPNTEAFF	TGTGCCAGCAGCGGAGCCTCTGGGCCGAACACTGAAGCTTTCTTT
TRBV27	TRBD1	.	TRBJ1-1	CASSFSGGGNTEAFF	TGTGCCAGCAGTTTCTCAGGGGGTGGGAACACTGAAGCTTTCTTT
TRBV3-1/TRBV3-2	.	.	TRBJ2-7	CASSQVANEQYF	TGTGCCAGCAGCCAAGTAGCGAACGAGCAGTACTTC
TRBV5-4	.	.	TRBJ2-3	CASSLAGIGGATDTQYF	TGTGCCAGCAGCTTGGCCGGAATTGGCGGGGCGACAGATACGCAGTATTTT
TRBV6-5	.	.	TRBJ1-1	CASSSAGTSEAFF	TGTGCCAGCAGTTCTGCCGGGACTTCTGAAGCTTTCTTT
TRBV7-9	TRBD1	once	TRBJ1-6	CASSLGTGYNSPLHF	TGTGCCAGCAGCTTGGGGACAGGGTATAATTCACCCCTCCACTTT
TRBV6-5	.	.	TRBJ1-4	CASTAQGEKLFF	TGTGCCAGCACCGCACAGGGAGAAAAACTGTTTTTT
TRBV5-1	TRBD2	few	TRBJ2-7	CASSVGSSGAIYEQYF	TGCGCCAGCAGCGTGGGGTCTAGCGGGGCAATCTACGAGCAGTACTTC
TRBV6-1	.	.	TRBJ2-5	CASSELQGGIQYF	TGTGCCAGCAGTGAACTACAGGGGGGGATCCAGTACTTC
TRBV4-2	TRBD2	many	TRBJ2-1	CASSQVISGRGVEQFF	TGTGCCAGCAGCCAAGTAATTAGCGGGAGGGGGGTTGAGCAGTTCTTC
TRBV6-5	TRBD1	.	TRBJ2-4	CASSVPGQGSNIQYF	TGTGCCAGCAGCGTCCCGGGACAGGGTTCAAACATTCAGTACTTC
TRBV29-1	.	.	TRBJ1-5	CSVADSSYQPQHF	TGCAGCGTTGCCGACAGTTCCTATCAGCCCCAGCATTTT
TRBV19	.	.	TRBJ1-1	CASSPQDRTLAFF	TGTGCCAGTAGTCCTCAGGATAGGACTTTGGCTTTCTTT
TRBV13	TRBD2	.	TRBJ2-3	CASRAIAGGLSTDTQYF	TGTGCCAGCAGGGCTATAGCGGGAGGGCTGAGCACAGATACGCAGTATTTT
TRBV2	TRBD2	.	TRBJ2-2	CASASGRISGELFF	TGTGCCAGCGCTAGCGGGAGAATCTCCGGGGAGCTGTTTTTT
TRBV7-3	.	.	TRBJ2-1	CASSLLGKGEQFF	TGTGCCAGCAGCTTACTCGGGAAAGGGGAGCAGTTCTTC
TRBV4-3	TRBD2	.	TRBJ2-7	CASSQGLGLAGHEQYF	TGCGCCAGCAGCCAAGGTCTGGGACTAGCGGGCCACGAGCAGTACTTC
TRBV27	TRBD2	.	TRBJ2-1	CASSSTSGSPQQFF	TGTGCCAGCAGTTCCACTAGCGGAAGCCCTCAACAGTTCTTC
TRBV19	TRBD1	.	TRBJ2-2	CASSMTGATGELFF	TGTGCCAGTAGTATGACAGGGGCGACCGGGGAGCTGTTTTTT
TRBV5-4	.	.	TRBJ1-2	CASTIGGREAGYGYTF	TGTGCCAGCACCATAGGTGGGAGGGAGGCCGGCTATGGCTACACCTTC
TRBV4-3	.	.	TRBJ2-5	CASSQDSMRSETQYF	TGCGCCAGCAGCCAAGATTCGATGAGGAGCGAGACCCAGTACTTC
TRBV24-1	.	.	TRBJ2-5	CAPLRGETQYF	TGTGCCCCCCTGAGGGGGGAGACCCAGTACTTC
TRBV2	TRBD1	few	TRBJ1-2	CASCLQDRGGGYTF	TGTGCCAGCTGCCTACAAGACAGGGGAGGTGGCTACACCTTC
TRBV19	.	.	TRBJ1-6	CASHSGSYNSPLHF	TGTGCCAGCCACTCAGGGTCCTATAATTCACCCCTCCACTTT
TRBV27	TRBD1	once	TRBJ1-2	CASSFSPLWTGNYGYTF	TGTGCCAGCAGTTTTAGCCCCCTATGGACAGGAAACTATGGCTACACCTTC
TRBV11-3	.	.	TRBJ2-7	CASSLGGFNEQYF	TGTGCCAGCAGCTTAGGCGGGTTCAACGAGCAGTACTTC
TRBV7-9	.	.	TRBJ1-2	CASSPGSISYGYTF	TGTGCCAGCAGCCCGGGAAGTATCTCCTATGGCTACACCTTC
TRBV30	.	.	TRBJ2-7	CAWSVSGWTEQYF	TGTGCCTGGAGTGTGTCGGGATGGACGGAGCAGTACTTC
TRBV18	TRBD1	.	TRBJ2-3	CASSPRTGSTDTQYF	TGTGCCAGCTCACCACGGACAGGGAGTACAGATACGCAGTATTTT